This T cell receptor beta chain was observed in a study of blood T cells in healthy people across ages. Turning to the study itself: When template switching was applied, about one barcoded beta molecule was captured per two T cells.

Comments on this clonotype: Its target is not known.

Alongside a J-beta primer mix, a sample-barcoded 5' primer served in a second PCR lasting 7 to 11 cycles. Each sample yielded at least 2.5 million CDR3-containing paired-end reads. From the 5' RACE reads, TCRdb called clonotypes with MiXCR, one entry per CDR3 protein. The sample includes about a million distinct CDR3 sequences, about 53% of them seen just once. Every sample gave at least 5 micrograms of total RNA when it was extracted. Overall study results and limits: Across samples, TCR beta diversity tracked strongly with naive T cell percentage.

Germline V CDR1 and CDR2: SQVTM, ANQGSEA. This CDR3 contains 14 residues. V shed 4 bases and J 6 bases; nucleotides not matched to a gene: 5. The TCR comes from an older woman in good health. V gene TRBV29-1 combines with J gene TRBJ2-5; 13 bases are a match to TRBD2. Sequencing used blood. The CDR3 here is CSVGTSGSGKTQYF. The CDR3 bases are TGCAGCGTTGGGACTAGCGGGAGTGGAAAGACCCAGTACTTC.